One sample yielded the 15 T cell receptor beta chains listed below, sequenced in a study of blood T cell repertoires in COVID-19. This table comes from immunoSEQ multiplex PCR, and its TCRdb copy is limited to in-frame clones, with some not included. The sample carries a few hundred thousand clones, roughly 90% recorded once. The material sequenced was peripheral blood. These receptors came from a man aged 30 to 39 who had recovered from COVID-19.

The chain couples TRBV7-9 to TRBJ1-4, with 7 bases matching TRBD1. With V trimmed by 2 bases and J by 6 bases, 6 bases remained unmatched. This CDR3 comprises 15 residues. The germline V gene encodes CDR1 SEHNR and CDR2 FQNEAQ (reference sequence). CDR3 bases: TGTGCCAGCAGCTTACAGACAGGGTCGGATGAAAAACTGTTTTTT. Translated: CASSLQTGSDEKLFF.

V gene TRBV7-2 combines with J gene TRBJ2-5; 8 bases agree with TRBD2. Germline-derived CDR1 and CDR2 are SGHTA and FQGNSA. The CDR3 sequence is 15 residues long. The V segment lost 4 bases and the J segment 3 bases; nucleotides outside the gene matches: 7. CDR3 protein: CASSSSGLAEETQYF. The CDR3 nucleotides are TGTGCCAGCAGCTCGTCCGGACTAGCCGAAGAGACCCAGTACTTC.

The chain uses TRBV30 and TRBJ2-7; 7 positions agree with TRBD1. V shed 4 bases and J 2 bases; nucleotides not matched to a gene: 5. The CDR3 length is 13 residues. In germline, CDR1 is GTSNPN, CDR2 SVGIG (reference sequence). The CDR3 sequence: CAWTPGQTYEQYF. DNA for the CDR3: TGTGCCTGGACTCCGGGACAGACCTACGAGCAGTACTTC.

J is TRBJ1-2 and V is TRBV6-5; 9 bases match TRBD1. Per germline, CDR1 MNHEY and CDR2 SVGAGI. There are 13 residues in the CDR3. Unmatched junction bases numbered 6, after V lost 6 bases and J lost 7 bases. This CDR3 is CASSPGGQGGYTF. In nucleotides, the CDR3 is TGTGCCAGCAGCCCCGGGGGACAGGGTGGCTACACCTTC.

This clone was seen a handful of times. V usage is TRBV5-1 and J usage is TRBJ2-2; D is ambiguous. The germline V gene encodes CDR1 SGHRS and CDR2 YFSETQ. This CDR3 is 15 amino acids long. Trimming took 2 bases from V and 3 from J, leaving 11 bases between them. The CDR3 loop is CASSLYLPDTGELFF. CDR3 DNA: TGCGCCAGCAGCTTATACCTGCCGGACACCGGGGAGCTGTTTTTT.

The chain carries TRBV28 and TRBJ2-1, with D unclear. The CDR3 is 14 amino acids. Trimming shortened V by 3 bases and J by 0 bases, and 6 bases separated the two germline ends. The V gene's germline CDR1 is MDHEN and CDR2 SYDVKM. The CDR3 is CASSFELSYNEQFF. Here the CDR3 DNA reads TGTGCCAGCAGTTTCGAGCTCTCCTACAATGAGCAGTTCTTC.

V usage is TRBV5-1 and J usage is TRBJ2-7; 12 positions match TRBD1. This CDR3 comprises 15 residues. The germline CDR1 and CDR2 sequences are SGHRS and YFSETQ. V trimming: 2 bases; J trimming: 5 bases; junction bases outside the gene matches: 5. The CDR3 is CASSLPGQGAHEQYF. CDR3 sequence (DNA): TGCGCCAGCAGCTTACCGGGACAGGGGGCCCACGAGCAGTACTTC.

The rearrangement uses TRBV12-3 or TRBV12-4 and TRBJ2-7; possible D gene TRBD1, 6 bases. The CDR3 covers 12 residues. The V gene lost 3 bases and the J gene lost 5 bases, with 8 bases spanning the gap. The CDR3 here is CASSLTGHEQYF. CDR3 DNA: TGTGCCAGCAGTTTGACAGGTCACGAGCAGTACTTC.

The gene calls are TRBV30 and TRBJ1-2; D ambiguous. Per germline, CDR1 GTSNPN and CDR2 SVGIG (reference sequence). This CDR3 has 13 residues. Trimming removed 0 bases from V and 2 bases from J, with 7 bases in between. The CDR3 reads CAWSVTDNYGYTF. As DNA, the CDR3 is TGTGCCTGGAGTGTAACAGACAACTATGGCTACACCTTC.

This sequence joins TRBV12-3 or TRBV12-4 and TRBJ1-2, with D possibly matching TRBD1 (5 bases). The V gene lost 3 bases and the J gene lost 8 bases, with 13 bases spanning the gap. The CDR3 length is 13 residues. The CDR3 reads CASSFGAGPGYTF. The CDR3 DNA is TGTGCCAGCAGTTTTGGGGCGGGACCCGGCTACACCTTC.

V and J are TRBV5-5 and TRBJ1-2, with 7 bases lining up with TRBD1. V lost 4 bases to trimming and J lost 3 bases; unmatched junction nucleotides: 3. CDR3 length: 13 amino acids. Germline CDR1 SGHKS, CDR2 YYEKEE (reference sequence). This CDR3 reads CASSRTGDYGYTF. The CDR3 DNA reads as TGTGCCAGCAGCCGCACAGGGGACTATGGCTACACCTTC.

The CDR3 DNA reads as TGTGCCACCAGCCCGGACAGAGACTATGGCTACACCTTC. Translation: CATSPDRDYGYTF. The chain couples TRBV15 to TRBJ1-2, with D tentatively TRBD1 (6 bases). This CDR3 contains 13 residues. Between the trimmed V and J ends, which lost 5 bases and 3 bases, there was a span of 10 bases. Germline CDR1 and CDR2: LNHNV and YYDKDF (reference sequence).

This clone was counted only a few times. The chain is built from TRBV18 and TRBJ2-7; 8 bases match TRBD2. This CDR3 has 15 residues. CDR1 and CDR2 from the germline V gene are KGHSH and LQKENI. With 2 bases clipped from V and 7 bases from J, the junction kept 10 bases outside the gene matches. In DNA, the CDR3 is TGTGCCAGCTCACCAACCCTAGCGGGTGACCGAGAGCAGTACTTC. Its protein is CASSPTLAGDREQYF.

The chain uses TRBV4-1 and TRBJ2-5, with D possibly being TRBD2 (6 bases). V gave up 1 base and J gave up 5 bases, with 17 bases separating them. The CDR3 is made up of 16 amino acids. Germline CDR1 is MGHRA and CDR2 is YSYEKL. In DNA form, the CDR3 reads TGCGCCAGCAGCCAAGCGCAGGCGGGGAATAGGGAGACCCAGTACTTC. This gives the protein CASSQAQAGNRETQYF.

In its sample, this clone was seen a few times. The chain has TRBV9 and TRBJ2-7, with 8 bases fitting TRBD1. CDR1 and CDR2 from the germline V gene are SGDLS and YYNGEE. CDR3 length: 14 amino acids. The V and J ends lost 0 bases and 3 bases, in that order; junction bases with no gene match: 2. The CDR3, as DNA: TGTGCCAGCAGCGTAGGTGGGACAGGCTACGAGCAGTACTTC. This encodes CASSVGGTGYEQYF.